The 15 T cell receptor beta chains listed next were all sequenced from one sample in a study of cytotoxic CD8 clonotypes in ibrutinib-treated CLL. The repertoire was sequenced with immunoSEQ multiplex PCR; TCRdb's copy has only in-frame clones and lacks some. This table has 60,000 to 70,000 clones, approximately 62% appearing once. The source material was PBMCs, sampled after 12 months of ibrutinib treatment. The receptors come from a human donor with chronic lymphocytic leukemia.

In DNA, the CDR3 is TGCGCCAGCAGCCAAGCCCGGCAGGCGATCTACGAGCAGTACTTC. Its translation is CASSQARQAIYEQYF. The J gene is TRBJ2-7, the V gene TRBV4-1, with D uncertain. Germline V lookup: CDR1 MGHRA, CDR2 YSYEKL. CDR3 length equals 15 residues. V gave up 1 base and J gave up 3 bases, with 13 bases separating them.

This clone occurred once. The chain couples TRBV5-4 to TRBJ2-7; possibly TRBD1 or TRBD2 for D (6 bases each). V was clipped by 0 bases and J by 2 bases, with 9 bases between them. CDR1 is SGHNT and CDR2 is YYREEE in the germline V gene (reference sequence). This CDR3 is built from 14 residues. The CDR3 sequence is CASSLAGAPYEQYV. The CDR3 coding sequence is TGTGCCAGCAGCTTGGCGGGGGCTCCCTACGAGCAGTACGTC.

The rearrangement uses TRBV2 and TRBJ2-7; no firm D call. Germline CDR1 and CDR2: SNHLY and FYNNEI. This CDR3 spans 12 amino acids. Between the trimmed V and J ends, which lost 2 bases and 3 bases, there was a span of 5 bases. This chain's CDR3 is CASSEFGYEQYV. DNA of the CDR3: TGTGCCAGCAGTGAATTCGGCTACGAGCAGTACGTC.

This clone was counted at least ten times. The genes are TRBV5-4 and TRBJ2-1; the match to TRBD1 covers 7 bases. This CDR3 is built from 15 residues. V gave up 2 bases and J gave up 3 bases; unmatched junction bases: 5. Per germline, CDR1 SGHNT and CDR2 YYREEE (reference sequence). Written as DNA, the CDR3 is TGTGCCAGCAGCTTTACAGGGGTTCTCTACAATGAGCAGTTCTTC. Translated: CASSFTGVLYNEQFF.

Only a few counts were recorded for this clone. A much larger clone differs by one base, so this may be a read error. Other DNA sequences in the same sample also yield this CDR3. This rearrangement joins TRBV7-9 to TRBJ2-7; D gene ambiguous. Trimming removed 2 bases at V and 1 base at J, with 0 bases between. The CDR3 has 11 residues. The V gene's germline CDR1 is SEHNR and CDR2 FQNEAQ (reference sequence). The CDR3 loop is CASSLSYEQYF. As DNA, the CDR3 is TGTGCCAGCAGCTTATCCTACGAGCAGTACTTC.

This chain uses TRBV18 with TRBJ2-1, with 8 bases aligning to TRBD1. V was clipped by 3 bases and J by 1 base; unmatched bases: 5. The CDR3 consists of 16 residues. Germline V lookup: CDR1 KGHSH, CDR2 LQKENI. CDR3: CASSPERTGSYNEQFF. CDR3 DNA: TGTGCCAGCTCACCGGAGAGGACAGGGTCCTACAATGAGCAGTTCTTC.

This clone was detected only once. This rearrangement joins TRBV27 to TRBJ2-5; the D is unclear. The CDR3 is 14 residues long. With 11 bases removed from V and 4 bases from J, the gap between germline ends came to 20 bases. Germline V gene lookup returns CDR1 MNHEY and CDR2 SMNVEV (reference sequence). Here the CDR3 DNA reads TGTGCCTCGAGTTTAAATAGGGCCCGAGAGACCCAGTACTTC. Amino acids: CASSLNRARETQYF.

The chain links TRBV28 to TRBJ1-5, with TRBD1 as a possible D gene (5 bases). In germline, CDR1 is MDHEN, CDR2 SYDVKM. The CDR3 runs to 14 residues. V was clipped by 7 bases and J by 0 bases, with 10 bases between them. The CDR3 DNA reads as TGTGCCAGCAAAAAGGGGTATAGCAATCAGCCCCAGCATTTT. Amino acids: CASKKGYSNQPQHF.

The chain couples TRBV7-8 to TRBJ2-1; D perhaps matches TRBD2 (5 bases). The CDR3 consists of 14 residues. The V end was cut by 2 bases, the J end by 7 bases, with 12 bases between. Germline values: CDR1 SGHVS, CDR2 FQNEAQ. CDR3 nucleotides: TGTGCCAGCAGCTTATCCGAACTAGTTAATGAGCAGTTCTTC. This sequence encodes CASSLSELVNEQFF.

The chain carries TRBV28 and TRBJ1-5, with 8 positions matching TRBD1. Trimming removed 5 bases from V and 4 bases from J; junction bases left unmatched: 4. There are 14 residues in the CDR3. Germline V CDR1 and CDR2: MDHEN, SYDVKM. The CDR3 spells CASSAQGANQPQHF. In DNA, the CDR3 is TGTGCCAGCAGTGCCCAGGGGGCAAATCAGCCCCAGCATTTT.

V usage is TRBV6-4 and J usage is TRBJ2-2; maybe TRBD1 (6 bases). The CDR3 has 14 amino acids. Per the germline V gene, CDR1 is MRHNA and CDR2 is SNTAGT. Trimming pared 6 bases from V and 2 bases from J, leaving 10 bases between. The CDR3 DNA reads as TGTGCCAGCAGGCAGGGGCCCAACACCGGGGAGCTGTTTTTT. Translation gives CASRQGPNTGELFF.

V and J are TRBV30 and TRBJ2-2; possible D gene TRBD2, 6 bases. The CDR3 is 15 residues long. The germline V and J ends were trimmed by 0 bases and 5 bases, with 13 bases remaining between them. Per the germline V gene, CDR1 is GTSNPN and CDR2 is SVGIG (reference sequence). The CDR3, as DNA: TGTGCCTGGAGTGTAACTAGCCTAAAAACCGGGGAGCTGTTTTTT. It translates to CAWSVTSLKTGELFF.

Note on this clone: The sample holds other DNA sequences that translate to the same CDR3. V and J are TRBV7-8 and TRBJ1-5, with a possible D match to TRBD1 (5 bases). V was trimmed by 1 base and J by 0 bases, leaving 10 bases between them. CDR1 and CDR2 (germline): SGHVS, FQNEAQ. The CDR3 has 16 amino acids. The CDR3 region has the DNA TGTGCCAGCAGCTTAGTTTCAGGGTATAGCAATCAGCCCCAGCATTTT. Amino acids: CASSLVSGYSNQPQHF.

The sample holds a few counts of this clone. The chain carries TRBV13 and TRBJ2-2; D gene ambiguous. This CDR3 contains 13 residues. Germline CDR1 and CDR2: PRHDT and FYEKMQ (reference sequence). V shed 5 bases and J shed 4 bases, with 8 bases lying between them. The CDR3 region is CASSQTFTGELFF. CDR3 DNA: TGTGCCAGCAGCCAAACATTCACCGGGGAGCTGTTTTTT.

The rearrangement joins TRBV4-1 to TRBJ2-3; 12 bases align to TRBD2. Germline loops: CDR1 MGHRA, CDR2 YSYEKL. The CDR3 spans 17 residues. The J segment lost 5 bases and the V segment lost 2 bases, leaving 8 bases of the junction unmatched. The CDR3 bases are TGCGCCAGCAGCCAAACTTCTAGCGGGGGGGCGATAGATACGCAGTATTTT. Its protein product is CASSQTSSGGAIDTQYF.